These 6 T cell receptor beta chains originate from one sample sequenced in a study of blood T cells in healthy people across ages. PCR was performed a second time for about 7 to 12 cycles using a sample-barcoded 5' primer and a J-beta primer mix. TCRdb reprocessed the 5' RACE reads with MiXCR, giving one entry per CDR3 protein. The sample gives about 780,000 distinct CDR3 sequences, about 45% of which show up once; approximately 18% is in the top ten. Sequencing was performed on blood. The receptors derive from a man of 80 years or more in good health.

This clonotype has more than one count but fewer than ten. The chain joins TRBV7-9 to TRBJ2-7; TRBD1 matches 8 bases. This CDR3 region has 14 residues. The germline gives CDR1 SEHNR, CDR2 FQNEAQ (reference sequence). The trim removed 5 bases at V and 4 bases at J, leaving 7 bases unmatched. Here the CDR3 reads CASSKPTGAYEQYF. As DNA, the CDR3 is TGTGCCAGCAGCAAACCGACAGGGGCGTACGAGCAGTACTTC. The full variable domain, its missing parts supplied by reference TRBV7-9 and TRBJ2-7, is DTGVSQNPRHKITKRGQNVTFRCDPISEHNRLYWYRQTLGQGPEFLTYFQNEAQLEKSRLLSDRFSAERPKGSFSTLEIQRTEQGDSAMYLCASSKPTGAYEQYFGPGTRLTVT.

In nucleotides, the CDR3 is TGTGCCAGCACCTGGAAGGCCGCTGGCTACACCTTC. Encoded protein: CASTWKAAGYTF. V and J are TRBV6-1 and TRBJ1-2; D ambiguous. The ends were cut back, 7 bases at V and 7 bases at J, with 13 bases in the middle. Germline V gene lookup returns CDR1 MNHNS and CDR2 SASEGT. The CDR3 extends over 12 amino acids.

This clonotype was picked up one time. The chain uses TRBV7-3 and TRBJ2-3, with 10 bases aligning to TRBD2. Trimming at V came to 6 bases and at J to 5 bases, leaving 14 bases not matched to a gene. The CDR3 extends over 17 amino acids. Germline-derived CDR1 and CDR2 are SGHTA and FQGTGA. The CDR3 DNA reads as TGTGCCAGCAGTCCCCGCGGGCTAGCGGGAGTTGGAGATACGCAGTATTTT. Amino acid sequence: CASSPRGLAGVGDTQYF.

V is TRBV29-1 and J is TRBJ2-7; 9 bases fit TRBD1. Germline CDR1 SQVTM, CDR2 ANQGSEA. The V gene end was trimmed by 2 bases and the J gene end by 4 bases; junction bases not matched to a gene: 3. The length of the CDR3 is 13 residues. This CDR3 is CSVETTGGYEQYF. The CDR3 bases are TGCAGCGTTGAAACGACAGGGGGGTACGAGCAGTACTTC.

The V gene is TRBV19, the J gene TRBJ2-1; 9 nucleotides agree with TRBD1. The CDR3 consists of 15 residues. CDR1 and CDR2 (germline): LNHDA, SQIVND (reference sequence). V was clipped by 6 bases and J by 8 bases; unmatched bases: 11. The CDR3, as DNA: TGTGCCAGTAGATCTCCGGGACAGGGAGGGGATGAGCAGTTCTTC. Translation gives CASRSPGQGGDEQFF. The complete variable domain, with remaining parts taken from reference TRBV19 and TRBJ2-1, reads DGGITQSPKYLFRKEGQNVTLSCEQNLNHDAMYWYRQDPGQGLRLIYYSQIVNDFQKGDIAEGYSVSREKKESFPLTVTSAQKNPTAFYLCASRSPGQGGDEQFFGPGTRLTVL.

The rearrangement joins TRBV10-3 to TRBJ1-1, with D maybe TRBD1 (5 bases). Germline V gene data show CDR1 as ENHRY and CDR2 as SYGVKD. The V end was cut by 6 bases, the J end by 5 bases, with 13 bases between. The CDR3 is made up of 13 amino acids. Here the CDR3 DNA reads TGTGCCATCAGGCCCAGGGAGGGAACTGAAGCTTTCTTT. Its protein product is CAIRPREGTEAFF.